This T cell receptor (beta chain) was obtained from a study of blood T cell repertoires in COVID-19. Germline CDR1 reads MDHEN; CDR2 reads SYDVKM. The CDR3 runs to 13 residues. Trimming took 6 bases from V and 6 from J, leaving 14 bases between them. Authors' analysis steps: Cell counts per sample came from amplifying reference gene primers. Method: immunoSEQ multiplex PCR; TCRdb's copy keeps in-frame clones and lacks some. V, J and clone size were drawn from that table, and D and trimming were deduced from the DNA. This repertoire shows roughly 200,000 clones, 75% to 90% found once; its top ten account for 5% to 7.5%. Recovered status applied to Cohort 3 donors who had two consecutive negative PCRs. It also applied to those with clearance or with symptom resolution.

The sequencing sample was made of PBMCs or T cells enriched from blood (not recorded which). This clonotype was sampled from a man aged 35 to 55 who had recovered from COVID-19. The chain has TRBV28 and TRBJ1-2; possibly TRBD1 for D (6 bases). The CDR3 DNA sequence: TGTGCCAGCAGCTTCAGGGGCGCGGATGGCTACACCTTC. Amino acids: CASSFRGADGYTF.